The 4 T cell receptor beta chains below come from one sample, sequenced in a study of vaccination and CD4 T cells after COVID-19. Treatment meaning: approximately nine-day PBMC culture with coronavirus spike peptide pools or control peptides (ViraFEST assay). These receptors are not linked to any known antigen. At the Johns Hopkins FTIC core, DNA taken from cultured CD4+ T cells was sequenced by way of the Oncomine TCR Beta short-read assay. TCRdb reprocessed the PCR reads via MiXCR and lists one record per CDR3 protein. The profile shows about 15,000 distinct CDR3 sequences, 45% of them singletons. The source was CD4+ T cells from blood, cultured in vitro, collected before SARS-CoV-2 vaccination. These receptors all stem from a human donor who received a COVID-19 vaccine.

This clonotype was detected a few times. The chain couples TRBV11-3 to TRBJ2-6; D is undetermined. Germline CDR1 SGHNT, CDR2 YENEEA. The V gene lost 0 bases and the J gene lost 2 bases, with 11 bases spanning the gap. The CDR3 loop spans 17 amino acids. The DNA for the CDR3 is TGTGCCAGCAGCTTAGATCGTCTAGGCGCTGGGGCCAACGTCCTGACTTTC. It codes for CASSLDRLGAGANVLTF. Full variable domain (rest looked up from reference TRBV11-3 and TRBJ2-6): EAGVVQSPRYKIIEKKQPVAFWCNPISGHNTLYWYLQNLGQGPELLIRYENEEAVDDSQLPKDRFSAERLKGVDSTLKIQPAELGDSAVYLCASSLDRLGAGANVLTFGAGSRLTVL.

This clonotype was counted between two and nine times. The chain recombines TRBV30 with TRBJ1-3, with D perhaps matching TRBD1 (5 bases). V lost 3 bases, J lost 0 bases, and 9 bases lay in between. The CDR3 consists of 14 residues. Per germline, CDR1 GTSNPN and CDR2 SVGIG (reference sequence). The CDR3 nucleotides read TGTGCCTGGAGGGACACCTACTCTGGAAACACCATATATTTT. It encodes CAWRDTYSGNTIYF.

The CDR3 loop reads CASSILGARGPRNIQYF. CDR3 in DNA: TGTGCCAGTAGTATATTAGGTGCAAGGGGGCCTAGGAACATTCAGTACTTC. This chain links TRBV19 with TRBJ2-4, with 7 bases that match TRBD1. The CDR3 covers 17 residues. Germline-derived CDR1 and CDR2 are LNHDA and SQIVND (reference sequence). Trimming at V came to 2 bases and at J to 7 bases, leaving 14 bases not matched to a gene.

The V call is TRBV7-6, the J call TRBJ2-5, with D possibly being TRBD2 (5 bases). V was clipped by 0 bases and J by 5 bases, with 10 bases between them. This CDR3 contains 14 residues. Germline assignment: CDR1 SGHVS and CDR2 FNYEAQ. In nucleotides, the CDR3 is TGTGCCAGCAGCTTAGCGAGAGGGTCCGAGACCCAGTACTTC. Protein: CASSLARGSETQYF.